This T cell receptor beta chain was profiled in a study of human versus mouse CDR3 diversity and MHC coevolution. About the study: Valid reads per sample ranged from roughly 5.5 x 10^6 to 1.7 x 10^7. Points from the study as a whole: Over 5 MHC II alleles selected the human T cells. By iCHAO1, human TCR beta clonotypes numbered some 1.5 million, the most. On average, humans showed more CDR3 deletions and insertions than mice.

A note on this clone: Its antigen remains unknown.

This CDR3 spans 15 amino acids. V shed 3 bases and J shed 4 bases, with 16 bases lying between them. Method: immunoSEQ multiplex PCR; TCRdb's copy keeps in-frame clones and lacks some. The data show tens of thousands of clones, 94% seen once. The sample was naive CD4+ T cells from blood. As for subset: CD45RO-negative CD62L-positive naive CD4 T cells. The V call is TRBV5-3, the J call TRBJ1-2, with D maybe TRBD1 (5 bases). TRBV5-3 is sorted into the ORF group, with uncertain function. The clonotype comes from a person between 55 and 69 years old in good health. Here the CDR3 reads CARSSGLRNRYGYTF. The DNA for the CDR3 is TGTGCCAGAAGCTCGGGACTAAGAAACCGCTATGGCTACACCTTC.